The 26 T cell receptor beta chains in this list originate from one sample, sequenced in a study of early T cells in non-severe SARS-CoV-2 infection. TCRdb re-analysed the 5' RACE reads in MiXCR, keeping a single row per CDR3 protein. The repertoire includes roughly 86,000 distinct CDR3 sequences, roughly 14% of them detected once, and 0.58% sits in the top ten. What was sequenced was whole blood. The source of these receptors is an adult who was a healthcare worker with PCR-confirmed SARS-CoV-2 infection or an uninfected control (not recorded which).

The CDR3 DNA reads TGTGCCAGCAGTCAAACCAATAACTATGGCTACACCTTC. This encodes CASSQTNNYGYTF. The V and J genes are TRBV6-5 and TRBJ1-2, with D uncertain. The V and J ends lost 5 bases and 1 base respectively, with 8 bases between them. From germline, CDR1 is MNHEY and CDR2 SVGAGI. There are 13 residues in the CDR3.

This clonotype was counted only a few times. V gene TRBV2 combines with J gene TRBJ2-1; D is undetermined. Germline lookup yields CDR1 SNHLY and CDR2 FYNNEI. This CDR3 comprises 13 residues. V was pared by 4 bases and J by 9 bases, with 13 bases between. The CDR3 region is CASSVEPISEQFF. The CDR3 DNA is TGTGCCAGCAGTGTGGAGCCGATAAGTGAGCAGTTCTTC.

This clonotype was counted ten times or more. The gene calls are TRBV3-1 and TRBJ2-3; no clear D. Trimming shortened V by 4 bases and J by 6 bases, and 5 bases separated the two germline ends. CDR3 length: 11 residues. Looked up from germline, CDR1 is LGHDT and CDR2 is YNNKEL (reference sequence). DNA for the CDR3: TGTGCCAGCAGCCTTACGGATACGCAGTATTTT. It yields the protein CASSLTDTQYF.

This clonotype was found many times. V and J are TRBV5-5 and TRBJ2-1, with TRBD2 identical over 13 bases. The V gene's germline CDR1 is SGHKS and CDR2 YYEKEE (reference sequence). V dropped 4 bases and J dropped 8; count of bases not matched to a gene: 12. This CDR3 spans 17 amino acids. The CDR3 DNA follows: TGTGCCAGCAGCCCCAAACTAGCGGGGGGGCCTGGGGATGAGCAGTTCTTC. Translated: CASSPKLAGGPGDEQFF.

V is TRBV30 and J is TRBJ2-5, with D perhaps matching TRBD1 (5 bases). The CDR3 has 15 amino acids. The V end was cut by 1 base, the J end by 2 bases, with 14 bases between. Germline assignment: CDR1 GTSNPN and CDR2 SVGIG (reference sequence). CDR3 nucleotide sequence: TGTGCCTGGAGTGGCCATGGGGCCCCACAAGAGACCCAGTACTTC. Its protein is CAWSGHGAPQETQYF. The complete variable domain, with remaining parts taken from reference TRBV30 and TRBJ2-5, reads SQTIHQWPATLVQPVGSPLSLECTVEGTSNPNLYWYRQAAGRGLQLLFYSVGIGQISSEVPQNLSASRPQDRQFILSSKKLLLSDSGFYLCAWSGHGAPQETQYFGPGTRLLVL.

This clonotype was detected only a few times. CDR3 sequence reads: CASHFNTEAFF. The DNA for the CDR3 is TGCGCCAGCCACTTTAACACTGAAGCTTTCTTT. This sequence joins TRBV10-2 and TRBJ1-1, with unresolved D. Per germline, CDR1 WSHSY and CDR2 SAAADI. V was pared by 8 bases and J by 2 bases, with 6 bases between. This CDR3 has 11 amino acids.

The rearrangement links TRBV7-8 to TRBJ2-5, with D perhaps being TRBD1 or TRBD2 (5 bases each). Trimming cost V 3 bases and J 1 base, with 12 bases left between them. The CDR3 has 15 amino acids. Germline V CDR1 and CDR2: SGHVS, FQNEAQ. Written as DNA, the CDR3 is TGTGCCAGCAGCTTGGGACGGGGTAGCCAAGAGACCCAGTACTTC. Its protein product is CASSLGRGSQETQYF.

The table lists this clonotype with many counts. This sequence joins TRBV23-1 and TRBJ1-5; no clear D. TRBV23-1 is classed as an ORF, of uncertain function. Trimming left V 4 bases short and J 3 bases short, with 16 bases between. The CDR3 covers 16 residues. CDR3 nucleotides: TGCGCCAGCAGTCTGAGGCACCAAGGACTCAATCAGCCCCAGCATTTT. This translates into CASSLRHQGLNQPQHF.

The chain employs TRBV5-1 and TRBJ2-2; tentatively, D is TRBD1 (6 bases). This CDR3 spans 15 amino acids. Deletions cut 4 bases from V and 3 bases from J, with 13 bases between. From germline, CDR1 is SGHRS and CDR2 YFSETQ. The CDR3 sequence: CASSIIQGDTGELFF. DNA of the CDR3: TGCGCCAGCAGCATAATACAGGGAGACACCGGGGAGCTGTTTTTT.

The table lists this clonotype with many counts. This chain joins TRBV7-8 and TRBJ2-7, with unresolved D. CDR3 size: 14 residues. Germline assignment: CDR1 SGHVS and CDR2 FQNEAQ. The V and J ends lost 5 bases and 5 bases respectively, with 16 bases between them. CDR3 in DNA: TGTGCCAGCAGCGCCACGGGCCCCGCGGACGAGCAGTACGTC. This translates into CASSATGPADEQYV.

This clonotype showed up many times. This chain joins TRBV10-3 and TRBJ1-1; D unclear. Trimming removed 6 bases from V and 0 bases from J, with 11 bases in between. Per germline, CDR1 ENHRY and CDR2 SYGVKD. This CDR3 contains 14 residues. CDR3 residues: CAIRRDGLNTEAFF. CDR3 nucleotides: TGTGCCATCAGGAGAGACGGTCTGAACACTGAAGCTTTCTTT.

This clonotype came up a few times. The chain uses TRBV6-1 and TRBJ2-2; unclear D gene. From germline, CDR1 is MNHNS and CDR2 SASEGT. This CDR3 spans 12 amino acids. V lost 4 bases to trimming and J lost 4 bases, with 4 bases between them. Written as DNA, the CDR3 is TGTGCCAGCAGTGTGGGCACCGGGGAGCTGTTTTTT. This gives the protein CASSVGTGELFF.

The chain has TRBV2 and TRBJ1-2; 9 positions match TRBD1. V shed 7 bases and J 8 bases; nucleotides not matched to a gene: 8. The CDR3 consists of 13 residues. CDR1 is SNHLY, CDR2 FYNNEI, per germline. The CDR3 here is CASNRQGVGGYTF. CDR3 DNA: TGTGCCAGCAATAGACAGGGGGTCGGAGGCTACACCTTC. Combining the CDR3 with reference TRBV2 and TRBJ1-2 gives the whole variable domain EPEVTQTPSHQVTQMGQEVILRCVPISNHLYFYWYRQILGQKVEFLVSFYNNEISEKSEIFDDQFSVERPDGSNFTLKIRSTKLEDSAMYFCASNRQGVGGYTFGSGTRLTVV.

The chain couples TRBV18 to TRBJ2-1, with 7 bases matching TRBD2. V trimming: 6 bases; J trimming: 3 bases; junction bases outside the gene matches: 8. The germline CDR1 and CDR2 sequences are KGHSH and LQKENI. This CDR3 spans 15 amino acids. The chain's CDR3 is CASSPSGVSYNEQFF. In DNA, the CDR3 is TGTGCCAGCTCCCCAAGCGGGGTAAGCTACAATGAGCAGTTCTTC. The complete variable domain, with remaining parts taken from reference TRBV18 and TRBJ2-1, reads NAGVMQNPRHLVRRRGQEARLRCSPMKGHSHVYWYRQLPEEGLKFMVYLQKENIIDESGMPKERFSAEFPKEGPSILRIQQVVRGDSAAYFCASSPSGVSYNEQFFGPGTRLTVL.

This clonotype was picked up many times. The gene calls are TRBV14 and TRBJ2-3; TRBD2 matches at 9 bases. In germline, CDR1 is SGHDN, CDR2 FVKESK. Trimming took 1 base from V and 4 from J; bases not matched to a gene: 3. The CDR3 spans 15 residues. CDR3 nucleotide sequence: TGTGCCAGCAGCCAAGTGGGACTAGCATCAGATACGCAGTATTTT. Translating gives CASSQVGLASDTQYF.

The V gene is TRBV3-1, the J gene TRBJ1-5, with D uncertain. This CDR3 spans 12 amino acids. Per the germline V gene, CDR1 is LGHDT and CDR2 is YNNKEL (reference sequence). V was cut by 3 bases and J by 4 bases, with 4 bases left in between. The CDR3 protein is CASSHRNQPQHF. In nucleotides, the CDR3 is TGTGCCAGCAGCCACCGTAATCAGCCCCAGCATTTT.

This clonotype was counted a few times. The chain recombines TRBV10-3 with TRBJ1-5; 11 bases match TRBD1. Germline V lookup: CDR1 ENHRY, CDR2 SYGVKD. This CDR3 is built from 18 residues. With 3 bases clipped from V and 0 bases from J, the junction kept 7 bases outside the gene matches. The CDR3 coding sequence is TGTGCCATCAGTGATGGGGACAGGGGGAAATATAGCAATCAGCCCCAGCATTTT. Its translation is CAISDGDRGKYSNQPQHF.

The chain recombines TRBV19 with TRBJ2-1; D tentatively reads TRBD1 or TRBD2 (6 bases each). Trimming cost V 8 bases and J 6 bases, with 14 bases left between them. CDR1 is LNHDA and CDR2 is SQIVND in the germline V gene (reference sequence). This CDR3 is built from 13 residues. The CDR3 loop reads CASDDPGANEQFF. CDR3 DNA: TGTGCCAGTGACGACCCGGGGGCCAATGAGCAGTTCTTC.

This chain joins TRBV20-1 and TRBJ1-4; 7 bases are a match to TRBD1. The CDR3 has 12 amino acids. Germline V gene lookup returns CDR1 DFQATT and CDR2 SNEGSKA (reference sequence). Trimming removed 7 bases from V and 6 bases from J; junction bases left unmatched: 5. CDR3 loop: CSGGQEDEKLFF. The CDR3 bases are TGCAGTGGCGGACAGGAGGATGAAAAACTGTTTTTT.

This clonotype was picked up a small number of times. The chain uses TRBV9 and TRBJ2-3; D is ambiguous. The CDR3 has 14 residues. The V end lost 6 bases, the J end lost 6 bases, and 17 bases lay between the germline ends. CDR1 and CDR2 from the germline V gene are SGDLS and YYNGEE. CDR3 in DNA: TGTGCCAGCACCAAACAAGCCGGACCGGATACGCAGTATTTT. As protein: CASTKQAGPDTQYF.

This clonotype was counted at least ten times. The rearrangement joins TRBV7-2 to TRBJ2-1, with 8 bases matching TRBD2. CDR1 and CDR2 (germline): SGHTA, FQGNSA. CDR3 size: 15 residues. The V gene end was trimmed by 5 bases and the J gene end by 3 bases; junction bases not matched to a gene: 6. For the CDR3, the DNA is TGTGCCAGCAGCAGAAGCGGGGGCTTCTACAATGAGCAGTTCTTC. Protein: CASSRSGGFYNEQFF.

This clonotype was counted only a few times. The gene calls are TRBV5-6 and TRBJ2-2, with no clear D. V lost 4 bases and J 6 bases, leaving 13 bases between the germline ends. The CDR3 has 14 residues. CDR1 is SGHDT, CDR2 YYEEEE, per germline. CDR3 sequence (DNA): TGTGCCAGCAGCCGAGCCCTACCGCCCGGGGAGCTGTTTTTT. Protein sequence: CASSRALPPGELFF.

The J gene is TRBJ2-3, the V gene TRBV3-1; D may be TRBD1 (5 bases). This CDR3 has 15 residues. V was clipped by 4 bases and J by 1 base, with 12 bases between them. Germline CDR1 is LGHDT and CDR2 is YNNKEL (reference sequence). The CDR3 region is CASSLRLGRTDTQYF. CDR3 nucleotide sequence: TGTGCCAGCAGCCTACGGTTGGGGCGCACAGATACGCAGTATTTT.

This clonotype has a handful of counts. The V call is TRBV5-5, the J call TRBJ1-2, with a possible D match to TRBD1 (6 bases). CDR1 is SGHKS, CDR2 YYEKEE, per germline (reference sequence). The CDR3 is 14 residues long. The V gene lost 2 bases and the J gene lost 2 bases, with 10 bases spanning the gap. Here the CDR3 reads CASSLGDTNYGYTF. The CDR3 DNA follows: TGTGCCAGCAGCTTAGGGGACACCAACTATGGCTACACCTTC.

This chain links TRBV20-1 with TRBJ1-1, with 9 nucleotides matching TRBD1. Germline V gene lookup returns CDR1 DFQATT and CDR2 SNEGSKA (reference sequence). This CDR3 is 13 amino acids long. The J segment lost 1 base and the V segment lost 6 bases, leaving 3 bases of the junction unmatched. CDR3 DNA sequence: TGCAGTGCCGGGACAGGGCCGAACACTGAAGCTTTCTTT. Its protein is CSAGTGPNTEAFF.

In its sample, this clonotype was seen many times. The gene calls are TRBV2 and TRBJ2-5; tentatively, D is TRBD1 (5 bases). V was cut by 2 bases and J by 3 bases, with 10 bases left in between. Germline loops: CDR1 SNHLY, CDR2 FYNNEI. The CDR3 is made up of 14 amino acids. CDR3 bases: TGTGCCAGCAGTGAATCGGGCAGGGAAGAGACCCAGTACTTC. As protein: CASSESGREETQYF.